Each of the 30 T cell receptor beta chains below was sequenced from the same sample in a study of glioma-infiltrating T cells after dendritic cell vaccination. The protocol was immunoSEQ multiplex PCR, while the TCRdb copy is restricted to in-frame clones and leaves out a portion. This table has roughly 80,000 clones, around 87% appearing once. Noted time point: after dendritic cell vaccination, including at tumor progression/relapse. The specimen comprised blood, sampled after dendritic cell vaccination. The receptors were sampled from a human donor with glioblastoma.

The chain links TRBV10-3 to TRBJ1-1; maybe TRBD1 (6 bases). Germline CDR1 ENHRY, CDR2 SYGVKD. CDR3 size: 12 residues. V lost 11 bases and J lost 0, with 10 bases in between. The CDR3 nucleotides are TGTGCCGCACAGGGTTTGAACACTGAAGCTTTCTTT. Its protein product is CAAQGLNTEAFF.

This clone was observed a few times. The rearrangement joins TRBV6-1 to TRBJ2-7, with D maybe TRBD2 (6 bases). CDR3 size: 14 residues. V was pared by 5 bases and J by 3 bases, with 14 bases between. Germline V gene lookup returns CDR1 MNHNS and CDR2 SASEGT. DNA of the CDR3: TGTGCCAGCAGTTCTGGGGGGAGTCTCTACGAGCAGTACTTC. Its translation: CASSSGGSLYEQYF.

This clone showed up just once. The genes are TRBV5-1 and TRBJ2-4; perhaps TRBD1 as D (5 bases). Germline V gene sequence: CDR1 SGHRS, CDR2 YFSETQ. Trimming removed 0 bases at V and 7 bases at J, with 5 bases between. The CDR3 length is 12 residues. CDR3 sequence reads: CASSLEGNIQYF. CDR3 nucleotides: TGCGCCAGCAGCTTGGAGGGGAACATTCAGTACTTC.

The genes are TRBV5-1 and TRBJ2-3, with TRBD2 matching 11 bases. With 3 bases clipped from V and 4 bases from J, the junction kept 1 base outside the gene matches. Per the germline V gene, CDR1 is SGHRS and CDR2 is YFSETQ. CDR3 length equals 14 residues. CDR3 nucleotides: TGCGCCAGCAGCTCGACTAGCGGGGCAGATACGCAGTATTTT. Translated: CASSSTSGADTQYF.

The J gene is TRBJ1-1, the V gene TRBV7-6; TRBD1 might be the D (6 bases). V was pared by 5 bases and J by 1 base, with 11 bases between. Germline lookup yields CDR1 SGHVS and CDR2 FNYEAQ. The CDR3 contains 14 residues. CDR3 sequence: CASSPGTQNTEAFF. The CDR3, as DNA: TGTGCCAGCAGCCCAGGGACACAGAACACTGAAGCTTTCTTT. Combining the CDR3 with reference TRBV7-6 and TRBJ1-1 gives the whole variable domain GAGVSQSPRYKVTKRGQDVALRCDPISGHVSLYWYRQALGQGPEFLTYFNYEAQQDKSGLPNDRFSAERPEGSISTLTIQRTEQRDSAMYRCASSPGTQNTEAFFGQGTRLTVV.

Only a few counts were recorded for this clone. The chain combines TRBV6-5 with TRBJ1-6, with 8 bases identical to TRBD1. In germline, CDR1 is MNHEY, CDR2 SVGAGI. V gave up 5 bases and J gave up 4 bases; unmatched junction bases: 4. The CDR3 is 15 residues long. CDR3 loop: CASSPWTGYNSPLHF. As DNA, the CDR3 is TGTGCCAGCAGTCCTTGGACAGGGTATAATTCACCCCTCCACTTT.

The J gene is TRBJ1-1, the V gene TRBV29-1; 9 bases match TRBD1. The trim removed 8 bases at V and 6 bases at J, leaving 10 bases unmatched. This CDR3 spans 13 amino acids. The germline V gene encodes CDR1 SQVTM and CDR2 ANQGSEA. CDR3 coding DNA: TGCAGCACTGGACAGGGGACCGAAGCTGAAGCTTTCTTT. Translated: CSTGQGTEAEAFF.

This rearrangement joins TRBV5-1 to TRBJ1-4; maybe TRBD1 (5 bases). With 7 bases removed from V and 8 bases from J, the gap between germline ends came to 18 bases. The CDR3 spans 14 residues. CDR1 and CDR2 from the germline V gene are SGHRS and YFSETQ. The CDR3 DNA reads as TGCGCCAGCTCCGGGGGAGGGCCGGGGGAAAAACTGTTTTTT. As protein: CASSGGGPGEKLFF.

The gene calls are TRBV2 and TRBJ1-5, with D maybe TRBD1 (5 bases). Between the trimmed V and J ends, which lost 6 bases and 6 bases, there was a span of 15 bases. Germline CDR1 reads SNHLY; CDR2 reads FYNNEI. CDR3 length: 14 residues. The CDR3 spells CASRQDSKGQPQHF. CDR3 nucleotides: TGTGCCAGCAGACAAGACAGTAAAGGTCAGCCCCAGCATTTT.

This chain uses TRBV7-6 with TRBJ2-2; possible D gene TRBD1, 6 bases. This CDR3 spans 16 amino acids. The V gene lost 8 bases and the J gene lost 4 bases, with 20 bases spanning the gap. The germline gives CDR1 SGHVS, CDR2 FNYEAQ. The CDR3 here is CASGQQAGTTTGELFF. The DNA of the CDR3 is TGTGCCAGCGGTCAACAAGCCGGGACAACCACCGGGGAGCTGTTTTTT.

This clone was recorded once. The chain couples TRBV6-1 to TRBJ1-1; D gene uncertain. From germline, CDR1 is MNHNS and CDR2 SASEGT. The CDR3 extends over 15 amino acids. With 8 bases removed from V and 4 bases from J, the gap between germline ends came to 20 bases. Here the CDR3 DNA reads TGTGCCAGCTCCCCTCTGCGGGGTGGGCGCACTGAAGCTTTCTTT. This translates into CASSPLRGGRTEAFF.

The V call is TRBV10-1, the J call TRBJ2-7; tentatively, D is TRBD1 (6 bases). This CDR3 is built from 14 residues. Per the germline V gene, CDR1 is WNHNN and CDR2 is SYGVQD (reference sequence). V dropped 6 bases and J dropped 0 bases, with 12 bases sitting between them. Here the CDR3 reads CASRPDRLSYEQYF. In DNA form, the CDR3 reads TGCGCCAGCAGACCTGACAGGCTCTCCTACGAGCAGTACTTC.

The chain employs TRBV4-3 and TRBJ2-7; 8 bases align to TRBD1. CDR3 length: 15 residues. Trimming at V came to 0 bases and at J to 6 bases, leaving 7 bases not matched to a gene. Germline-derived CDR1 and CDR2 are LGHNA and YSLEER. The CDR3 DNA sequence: TGCGCCAGCAGCCAAGATAGGACAGGGCCGGCCGAGCAGTACTTC. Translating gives CASSQDRTGPAEQYF.

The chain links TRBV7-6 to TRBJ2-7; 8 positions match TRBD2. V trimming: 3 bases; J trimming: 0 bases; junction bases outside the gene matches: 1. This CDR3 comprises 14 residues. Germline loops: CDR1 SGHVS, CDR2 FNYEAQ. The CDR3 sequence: CASSLTSVSYEQYF. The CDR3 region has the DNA TGTGCCAGCAGCTTGACTAGCGTCTCCTACGAGCAGTACTTC.

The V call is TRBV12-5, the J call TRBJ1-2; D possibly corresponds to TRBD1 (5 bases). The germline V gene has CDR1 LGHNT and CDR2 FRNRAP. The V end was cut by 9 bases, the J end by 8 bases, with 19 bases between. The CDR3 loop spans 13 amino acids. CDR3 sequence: CASQKGRGRGYTF. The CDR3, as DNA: TGTGCTAGCCAAAAGGGAAGGGGTAGAGGCTACACCTTC.

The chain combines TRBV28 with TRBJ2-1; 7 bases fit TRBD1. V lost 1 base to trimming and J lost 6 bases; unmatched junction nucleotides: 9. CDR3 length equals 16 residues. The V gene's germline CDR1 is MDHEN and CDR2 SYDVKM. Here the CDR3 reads CASSLSNRGPANEQFF. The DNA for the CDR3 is TGTGCCAGCAGTTTATCAAACAGGGGTCCTGCCAATGAGCAGTTCTTC.

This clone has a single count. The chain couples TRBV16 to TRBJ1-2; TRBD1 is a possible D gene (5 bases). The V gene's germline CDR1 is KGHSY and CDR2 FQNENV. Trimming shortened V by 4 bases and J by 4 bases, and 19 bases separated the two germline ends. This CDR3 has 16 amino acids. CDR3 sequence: CASSLGQGRVGYGYTF. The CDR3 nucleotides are TGTGCCAGCAGCCTGGGGCAGGGAAGAGTAGGCTATGGCTACACCTTC.

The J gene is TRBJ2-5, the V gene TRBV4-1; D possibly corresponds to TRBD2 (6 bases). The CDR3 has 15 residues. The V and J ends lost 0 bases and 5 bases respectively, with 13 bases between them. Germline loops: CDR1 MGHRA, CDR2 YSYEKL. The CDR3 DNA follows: TGCGCCAGCAGCCAAGATTTCGCGGGGTGGGAGACCCAGTACTTC. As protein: CASSQDFAGWETQYF.

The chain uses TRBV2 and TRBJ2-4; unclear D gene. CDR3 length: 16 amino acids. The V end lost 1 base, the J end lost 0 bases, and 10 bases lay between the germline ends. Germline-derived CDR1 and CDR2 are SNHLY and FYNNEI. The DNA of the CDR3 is TGTGCCAGCAGTGAAGTACGCTGGCTAGCCAAAAACATTCAGTACTTC. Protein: CASSEVRWLAKNIQYF.

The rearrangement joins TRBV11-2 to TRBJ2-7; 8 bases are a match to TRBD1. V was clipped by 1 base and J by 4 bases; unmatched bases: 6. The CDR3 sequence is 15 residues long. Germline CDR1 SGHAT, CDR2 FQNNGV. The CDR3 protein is CASSLATGGGYEQYF. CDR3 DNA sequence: TGTGCCAGCAGCTTAGCCACAGGGGGTGGGTACGAGCAGTACTTC.

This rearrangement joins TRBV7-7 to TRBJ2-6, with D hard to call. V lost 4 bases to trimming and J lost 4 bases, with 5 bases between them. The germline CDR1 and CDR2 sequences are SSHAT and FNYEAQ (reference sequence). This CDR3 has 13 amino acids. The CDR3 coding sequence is TGTGCCAGCAGCTCCGCGGGGGCCAACGTCCTGACTTTC. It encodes CASSSAGANVLTF.

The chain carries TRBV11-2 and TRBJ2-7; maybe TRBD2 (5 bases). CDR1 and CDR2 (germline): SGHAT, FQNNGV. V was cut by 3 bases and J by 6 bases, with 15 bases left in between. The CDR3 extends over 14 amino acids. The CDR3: CASSLRAPPGEQYF. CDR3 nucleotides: TGTGCCAGCAGCTTGCGGGCCCCCCCGGGCGAGCAGTACTTC.

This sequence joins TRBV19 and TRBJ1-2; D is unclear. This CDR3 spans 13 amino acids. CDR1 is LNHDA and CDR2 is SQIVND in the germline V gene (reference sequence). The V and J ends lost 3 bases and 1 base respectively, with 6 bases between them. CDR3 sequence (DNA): TGTGCCAGTAGTATCAGGATTAACTATGGCTACACCTTC. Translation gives CASSIRINYGYTF.

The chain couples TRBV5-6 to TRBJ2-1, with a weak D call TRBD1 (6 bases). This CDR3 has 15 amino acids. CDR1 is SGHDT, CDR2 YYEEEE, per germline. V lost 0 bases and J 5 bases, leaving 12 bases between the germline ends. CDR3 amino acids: CASSLATTGDNEQFF. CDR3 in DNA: TGTGCCAGCAGCTTGGCCACGACAGGTGACAATGAGCAGTTCTTC.

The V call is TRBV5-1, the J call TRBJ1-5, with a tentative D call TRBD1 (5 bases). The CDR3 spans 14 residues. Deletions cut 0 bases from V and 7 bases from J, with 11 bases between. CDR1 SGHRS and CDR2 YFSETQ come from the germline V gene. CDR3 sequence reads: CASSLDPGGQPQHF. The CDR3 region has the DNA TGCGCCAGCAGCTTGGACCCGGGGGGGCAGCCCCAGCATTTT.

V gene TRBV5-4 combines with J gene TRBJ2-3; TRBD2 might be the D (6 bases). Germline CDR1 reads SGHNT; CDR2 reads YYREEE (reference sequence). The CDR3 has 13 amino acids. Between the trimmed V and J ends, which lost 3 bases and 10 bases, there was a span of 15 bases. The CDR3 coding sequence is TGTGCCAGCAGCTCCCCGACTAGTCCGGCGCAGTATTTT. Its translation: CASSSPTSPAQYF.

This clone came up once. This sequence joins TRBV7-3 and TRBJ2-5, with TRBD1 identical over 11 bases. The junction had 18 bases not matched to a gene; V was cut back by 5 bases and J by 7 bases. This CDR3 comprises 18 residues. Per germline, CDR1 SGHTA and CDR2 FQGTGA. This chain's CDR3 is CASSLHPGTGGFKGTQYF. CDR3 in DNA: TGTGCCAGCAGCCTCCACCCCGGGACAGGGGGATTCAAAGGGACCCAGTACTTC.

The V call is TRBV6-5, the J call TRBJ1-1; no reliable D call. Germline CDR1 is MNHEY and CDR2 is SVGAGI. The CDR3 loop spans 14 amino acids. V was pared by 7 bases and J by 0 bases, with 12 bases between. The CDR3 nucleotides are TGTGCCAGCATGAGAATAGATATGAACACTGAAGCTTTCTTT. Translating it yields CASMRIDMNTEAFF.

CDR3 nucleotide sequence: TGCGCCAGCACCGGGGGGTACATCCTCAATGAGCAGTTCTTC. This gives the protein CASTGGYILNEQFF. The chain recombines TRBV5-1 with TRBJ2-1; 7 bases align to TRBD2. J was trimmed by 6 bases and V by 6 bases; bases with no gene match: 9. CDR3 size: 14 residues. Germline V lookup: CDR1 SGHRS, CDR2 YFSETQ.

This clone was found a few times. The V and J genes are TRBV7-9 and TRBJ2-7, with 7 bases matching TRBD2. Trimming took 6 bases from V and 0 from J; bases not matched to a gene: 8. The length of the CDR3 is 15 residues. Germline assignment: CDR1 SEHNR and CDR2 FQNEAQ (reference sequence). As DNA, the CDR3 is TGTGCCAGCAGGCCGGTTACTAGCGCCTCCTACGAGCAGTACTTC. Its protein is CASRPVTSASYEQYF.